Below, 27 T cell receptor beta chains from the same sample are listed, as sequenced in a study of blood T cell repertoires in COVID-19 (dated by TCRdb to the early 2020s). The method behind the library was the immunoSEQ multiplex PCR assay. TCRdb provides this immuneACCESS table in a form limited to in-frame rearrangements. Some clones are lacking; in checked studies, under half of them reflect an unresolved V gene, and why the rest are absent is not known. The sample table contains some 450,000 clones; only one count was recorded for approximately 89% of them. 10% to 15% of the sample comes from the top ten. Material: peripheral blood. All receptors derive from a woman aged 45-65 years with COVID-19, enrolled during active disease.

The rearrangement links TRBV14 to TRBJ2-7, with 9 positions matching TRBD1. The germline CDR1 and CDR2 sequences are SGHDN and FVKESK. The CDR3 covers 16 residues. Unmatched junction bases numbered 15, after V lost 5 bases and J lost 7 bases. The CDR3 loop is CASSATLGTGKVEQYF. The CDR3 DNA sequence: TGTGCCAGCAGCGCAACCCTGGGGACAGGGAAGGTGGAGCAGTACTTC.

The chain recombines TRBV27 with TRBJ1-1, with D uncertain. This CDR3 contains 13 residues. Trimming left V 9 bases short and J 1 base short, with 12 bases between. Germline V gene lookup returns CDR1 MNHEY and CDR2 SMNVEV (reference sequence). This CDR3 is CASKLNTNTEAFF. The CDR3 DNA reads TGTGCCAGTAAACTGAATACGAACACTGAAGCTTTCTTT.

The V gene is TRBV19, the J gene TRBJ1-5; tentative D call: TRBD1 (5 bases). Deletions cut 5 bases from V and 0 bases from J, with 17 bases between. The CDR3 spans 17 residues. From germline, CDR1 is LNHDA and CDR2 SQIVND (reference sequence). The CDR3 sequence is CASSFRGVIDSNQPQHF. The DNA of the CDR3 is TGTGCCAGTAGTTTCCGGGGGGTAATAGATAGCAATCAGCCCCAGCATTTT.

The rearrangement joins TRBV5-1 to TRBJ1-2, with 9 bases aligning to TRBD1. The V gene end was trimmed by 4 bases and the J gene end by 8 bases; junction bases not matched to a gene: 12. The germline CDR1 and CDR2 sequences are SGHRS and YFSETQ. The CDR3 totals 15 residues. CDR3 nucleotides: TGCGCCAGCAGCCTGGAGGGGACAGGGACTTGGGGCTACACCTTC. Translating it yields CASSLEGTGTWGYTF.

This clone was observed once. The chain employs TRBV27 and TRBJ1-1; TRBD1 matches 7 bases. The CDR3 consists of 15 residues. Per germline, CDR1 MNHEY and CDR2 SMNVEV (reference sequence). Trimming removed 5 bases from V and 4 bases from J; junction bases left unmatched: 10. The CDR3 loop is CASSTTGSSTTEAFF. DNA for the CDR3: TGTGCCAGCAGTACGACAGGGTCGTCGACCACTGAAGCTTTCTTT.

This chain links TRBV4-2 with TRBJ2-4; D is perhaps TRBD1 (6 bases). The CDR3 contains 20 residues. Germline V gene lookup returns CDR1 LGHNA and CDR2 YNFKEQ. Trimming left V 0 bases short and J 0 bases short, with 21 bases between. DNA of the CDR3: TGTGCCAGCAGCCAAGAGTACGCAGGGGAAGGGTCAATAGCCAAAAACATTCAGTACTTC. Its protein product is CASSQEYAGEGSIAKNIQYF.

The chain links TRBV3-1 (or the pseudogene TRBV3-2) to TRBJ1-2; maybe TRBD1 (5 bases). Per germline, CDR1 LGHDT and CDR2 YNNKEL (reference sequence). The germline V and J ends were trimmed by 7 bases and 5 bases, with 17 bases remaining between them. This CDR3 is 14 amino acids long. The CDR3 region is CASTAREGMYGYTF. The DNA for the CDR3 is TGTGCCAGCACCGCAAGGGAGGGGATGTATGGCTACACCTTC.

The chain carries TRBV20-1 and TRBJ1-1; maybe TRBD1 (5 bases). V lost 6 bases to trimming and J lost 10 bases, with 12 bases between them. CDR3 length equals 10 residues. Germline V gene data show CDR1 as DFQATT and CDR2 as SNEGSKA (reference sequence). CDR3 nucleotide sequence: TGCAGTGCCCTAAGGGGTGCAGCTTTCTTT. The encoded protein is CSALRGAAFF.

The chain joins TRBV30 to TRBJ1-1; D is unclear. V lost 4 bases and J lost 4, with 13 bases in between. Per germline, CDR1 GTSNPN and CDR2 SVGIG (reference sequence). CDR3 length: 13 amino acids. CDR3 coding DNA: TGTGCCTGGAAACTCGGGAGGAGCACTGAAGCTTTCTTT. Residues: CAWKLGRSTEAFF.

The chain couples TRBV5-1 to TRBJ2-7, with 10 bases aligning to TRBD1. Germline-derived CDR1 and CDR2 are SGHRS and YFSETQ. The junction had 4 bases not matched to a gene; V was cut back by 1 base and J by 6 bases. This CDR3 comprises 14 residues. CDR3 region: CASSLRTGGSEQYF. The CDR3 DNA is TGCGCCAGCAGCTTGAGGACAGGGGGATCCGAGCAGTACTTC.

The V and J genes are TRBV5-1 and TRBJ2-3; 7 bases agree with TRBD2. CDR3 length equals 16 residues. The V and J ends lost 3 bases and 0 bases, in that order; junction bases with no gene match: 7. Germline loops: CDR1 SGHRS, CDR2 YFSETQ. CDR3 sequence: CASSWQLAFSTDTQYF. The CDR3 DNA follows: TGCGCCAGCAGCTGGCAACTAGCGTTTAGCACAGATACGCAGTATTTT.

Regarding this clone: Other DNA sequences in this sample translate to the same CDR3. V and J are TRBV19 and TRBJ2-7; TRBD1 is a possible D gene (7 bases). The germline V gene has CDR1 LNHDA and CDR2 SQIVND (reference sequence). This CDR3 has 13 amino acids. V lost 2 bases and J 3 bases, leaving 8 bases between the germline ends. CDR3 protein: CASSIQGGYEQYF. In DNA, the CDR3 is TGTGCCAGTAGTATACAGGGGGGCTACGAGCAGTACTTC.

This chain joins TRBV6-5 and TRBJ2-1; TRBD1 is a possible D gene (6 bases). Trimming stripped 0 bases from V and 3 bases from J, with 9 bases between. This CDR3 is 15 amino acids long. Germline V CDR1 and CDR2: MNHEY, SVGAGI. In nucleotides, the CDR3 is TGTGCCAGCAGTTACTCTCAGGGGAACTACAATGAGCAGTTCTTC. This gives the protein CASSYSQGNYNEQFF.

This chain joins TRBV19 and TRBJ2-4; perhaps TRBD1 as D (5 bases). This CDR3 is 15 amino acids long. CDR1 is LNHDA, CDR2 SQIVND, per germline (reference sequence). Deletions cut 5 bases from V and 8 bases from J, with 19 bases between. The CDR3 sequence is CASSVLSGLGHIQYF. The DNA for the CDR3 is TGTGCCAGTAGTGTTCTATCAGGGCTAGGGCACATTCAGTACTTC. Drawing the rest from reference TRBV19 and TRBJ2-4, the complete variable domain is DGGITQSPKYLFRKEGQNVTLSCEQNLNHDAMYWYRQDPGQGLRLIYYSQIVNDFQKGDIAEGYSVSREKKESFPLTVTSAQKNPTAFYLCASSVLSGLGHIQYFGAGTRLSVL.

This clone has only a few counts. The J gene is TRBJ1-5, the V gene TRBV7-9, with D possibly TRBD1 on 5 matching bases. Trimming removed 5 bases from V and 7 bases from J, with 12 bases in between. Germline-derived CDR1 and CDR2 are SEHNR and FQNEAQ (reference sequence). This CDR3 region has 13 residues. The DNA of the CDR3 is TGTGCCAGCAGCGTAGAAGGGGCCCAGCCCCAGCATTTT. This sequence encodes CASSVEGAQPQHF.

The V gene is TRBV12-3 or TRBV12-4, the J gene TRBJ2-7; TRBD2 is a possible D gene (5 bases). Trimming stripped 5 bases from V and 3 bases from J, with 11 bases between. The CDR3 totals 13 residues. The CDR3 protein is CASSPTRVYEQYF. For the CDR3, the DNA is TGTGCCAGCAGTCCTACTAGAGTCTACGAGCAGTACTTC.

The genes are TRBV13 and TRBJ2-1, with TRBD1 identical over 9 bases. Germline lookup yields CDR1 PRHDT and CDR2 FYEKMQ (reference sequence). V was pared by 5 bases and J by 5 bases, with 4 bases of the junction left unmatched. This CDR3 region has 14 residues. In DNA, the CDR3 is TGTGCCAGCAGCGACAGGGGGAGGAACAATGAGCAGTTCTTC. Its translation is CASSDRGRNNEQFF. Complete variable domain (other parts from reference TRBV13 and TRBJ2-1): AAGVIQSPRHLIKEKRETATLKCYPIPRHDTVYWYQQGPGQDPQFLISFYEKMQSDKGSIPDRFSAQQFSDYHSELNMSSLELGDSALYFCASSDRGRNNEQFFGPGTRLTVL.

Remarks on this clone: The same CDR3 can be traced to other DNA sequences in this sample. The chain recombines TRBV20-1 with TRBJ2-3; D gene uncertain. Germline CDR1 reads DFQATT; CDR2 reads SNEGSKA (reference sequence). With 3 bases removed from V and 4 bases from J, the gap between germline ends came to 5 bases. CDR3 length: 11 amino acids. CDR3 nucleotide sequence: TGCAGTGCTAGTGTAGCAGATACGCAGTATTTT. Its translation is CSASVADTQYF.

This clone was picked up one time. The chain uses TRBV6-1 and TRBJ2-7, with a weak D call TRBD2 (5 bases). With 3 bases removed from V and 2 bases from J, the gap between germline ends came to 11 bases. The CDR3 has 14 amino acids. CDR1 MNHNS and CDR2 SASEGT come from the germline V gene. The CDR3 region has the DNA TGTGCCAGCAGTGAGAGGAGGCTGGCCTACGAGCAGTACTTC. Residues: CASSERRLAYEQYF.

Remarks on this clone: The same CDR3 can be traced to other DNA sequences in this sample. This chain connects TRBV6-5 to TRBJ2-7; TRBD2 is a possible D gene (5 bases). From germline, CDR1 is MNHEY and CDR2 SVGAGI. The length of the CDR3 is 14 residues. Trimming stripped 0 bases from V and 3 bases from J, with 9 bases between. The CDR3 bases are TGTGCCAGCAGTTACTCGAGAGGGAGCTACGAGCAGTACTTC. Translation gives CASSYSRGSYEQYF.

V usage is TRBV6-5 and J usage is TRBJ1-5, with 8 positions matching TRBD1. This CDR3 has 14 amino acids. CDR1 is MNHEY and CDR2 is SVGAGI in the germline V gene. J was trimmed by 9 bases and V by 5 bases; bases with no gene match: 9. The CDR3 DNA follows: TGTGCCAGCAGTACTAGGACGGGGACAGGGCCCCAGCATTTT. Translating it yields CASSTRTGTGPQHF.

V gene TRBV6-5 combines with J gene TRBJ1-2; possible D gene TRBD1, 6 bases. CDR3 size: 15 residues. V was pared by 4 bases and J by 8 bases, with 20 bases between. Germline V gene lookup returns CDR1 MNHEY and CDR2 SVGAGI. The CDR3 loop is CASSFLTGGTDGYTF. The CDR3 DNA reads as TGTGCCAGCAGTTTTTTGACAGGAGGTACTGACGGCTACACCTTC.

The chain joins TRBV12-3 or TRBV12-4 to TRBJ1-5; D unclear. This CDR3 comprises 13 residues. Trimming pared 2 bases from V and 4 bases from J, leaving 6 bases between. The CDR3: CASSLFGNQPQHF. DNA for the CDR3: TGTGCCAGCAGTTTATTCGGTAATCAGCCCCAGCATTTT.

This chain uses TRBV19 with TRBJ2-7; 12 bases line up with TRBD2. CDR3 length: 14 amino acids. Germline CDR1 LNHDA, CDR2 SQIVND (reference sequence). V dropped 5 bases and J dropped 2; count of bases not matched to a gene: 1. CDR3 loop: CASSASGGAYEQYF. DNA of the CDR3: TGTGCCAGTAGTGCTAGCGGGGGGGCCTACGAGCAGTACTTC.

This rearrangement joins TRBV6-1 to TRBJ2-1; D perhaps matches TRBD1 (5 bases). Trimming pared 2 bases from V and 14 bases from J, leaving 25 bases between. Germline V lookup: CDR1 MNHNS, CDR2 SASEGT. This CDR3 is built from 16 residues. CDR3 coding DNA: TGTGCCAGCAGTGAATTCGTGAGTTCCAGTTTACAAGGGGAGTTCTTC. It specifies CASSEFVSSSLQGEFF.

The chain links TRBV28 to TRBJ2-2, with TRBD1 identical over 7 bases. The V gene end was trimmed by 2 bases and the J gene end by 6 bases; junction bases not matched to a gene: 3. This CDR3 region has 14 residues. CDR1 and CDR2 from the germline V gene are MDHEN and SYDVKM. The CDR3 reads CASSLQGESGELFF. For the CDR3, the DNA is TGTGCCAGCAGTTTACAGGGGGAATCCGGGGAGCTGTTTTTT.

The chain recombines TRBV27 with TRBJ1-4; D is ambiguous. The CDR3 has 15 amino acids. Germline V gene data show CDR1 as MNHEY and CDR2 as SMNVEV (reference sequence). Trimming cost V 2 bases and J 4 bases, with 11 bases left between them. The CDR3 is CASSLRETYNEKLFF. DNA of the CDR3: TGTGCCAGCAGTTTAAGGGAGACCTATAATGAAAAACTGTTTTTT.